Listed below are T cell receptor beta chains from one sample, sequenced in a study of OX40 agonist ivuxolimab in advanced cancers. Method: immunoSEQ multiplex PCR; TCRdb's copy keeps in-frame clones and lacks some. The sample records tens of thousands of clones, approximately 80% being singletons. The sample consisted of CD4+ or CD8+ T cells sorted from blood, taken in a trial of the OX40 agonist ivuxolimab. The receptor source for this set is an adult with an advanced solid tumor such as melanoma, head and neck, liver or kidney cancer. The CDR3 runs from the conserved cysteine through the conserved F or W. D genes are given only for firm matches. Clone size is given for some rows only: seen once, a few or many times, or a class if the clone is expanded.

J gene,D gene,clone size,V gene,CDR3 DNA,CDR3 protein
TRBJ1-2,-,-,TRBV28,TGTGCCAGCAGTTTTGTGCAGGGTAATGGCTACACCTTC,CASSFVQGNGYTF
TRBJ2-2,-,-,TRBV14,TGTGCCAGCAGCCTTATCCTTGGCGGCAGATCATACACCGGGGAGCTGTTTTTT,CASSLILGGRSYTGELFF
TRBJ2-4,TRBD2,-,TRBV25-1,TGTGCCAGCAGTGGCCCCCGGGGGGGCCGGGACATTCAGTACTTC,CASSGPRGGRDIQYF
TRBJ2-7,TRBD2,-,TRBV4-1,TGCGCCAGCAGCCAACTAGCGGGGGCTTATAGCCACGAGCAGTACTTC,CASSQLAGAYSHEQYF
TRBJ2-2,TRBD2,-,TRBV15,TGTGCCACCAGCAGAGCAGGGACTATGAACACCGGGGAGCTGTTTTTT,CATSRAGTMNTGELFF
TRBJ2-3,TRBD1,-,TRBV11-2,TGTGCCAGCAGCTTAGATGTTAGAGGACAGGCCCGGGCAGATACGCAGTATTTT,CASSLDVRGQARADTQYF
TRBJ2-1,-,few,TRBV25-1,TGTGCCAGCAGTGGGGTGGCTACCTACAATGAGCAGTTCTTC,CASSGVATYNEQFF
TRBJ1-3,-,few,TRBV15,TGTGCCACCAGCAGAGGAGGGTACTCTGGAAACACCATATATTTT,CATSRGGYSGNTIYF
TRBJ2-7,-,-,TRBV28,TGTGCCAGCAGTTTTCCCCCTTCCATTACCTTC,CASSFPPSITF
TRBJ2-5,-,-,TRBV5-8,TGTGCCAGCAGCTTGTGGGGGGCAGGGAGGTCCGCAGAGACCCAGTACTTC,CASSLWGAGRSAETQYF
TRBJ2-1,-,-,TRBV5-1,TGCGCCAGCAGCGCCCGGGTTAGCTCCTACAATGAGCAGTTCTTC,CASSARVSSYNEQFF
TRBJ2-7,-,-,TRBV5-1,TGCGCCAGCGCTCAGGATTACGAGCAGTACTTC,CASAQDYEQYF
TRBJ2-2,TRBD2,-,TRBV19,TGTGCCAGTATGGCGGGACTAGCGGGAGTCAAATACACCGGGGAGCTGTTTTTT,CASMAGLAGVKYTGELFF
TRBJ2-1,TRBD2,-,TRBV11-3,TGTGCCAGCAGCCCTACTAGCGGGAGGGAATACAATGAGCAGTTCTTC,CASSPTSGREYNEQFF
TRBJ1-1,-,-,TRBV6-6,TGTGCCAGCAGTGAGCCCAGGATTTCGAACACTGAAGCTTTCTTT,CASSEPRISNTEAFF
TRBJ2-7,-,-,TRBV7-6,TGTGCCAGCAGCTTAGAGGTGGCACCAGCCTACGAGCAGTACTTC,CASSLEVAPAYEQYF
TRBJ2-2,TRBD2,-,TRBV5-1,TGCGCCAGCAGCTTGACTTTGGGGAGGGGCGGGGAGCTGTTTTTT,CASSLTLGRGGELFF
TRBJ2-7,TRBD1,few,TRBV18,TGTGCCAGCGGAACGGGACAGACCTACGAGCAGTACTTC,CASGTGQTYEQYF
TRBJ1-4,-,-,TRBV5-6,TGTGCCAGCAGCTTGGTCGGCAGGACTAATGAAAAACTGTTTTTT,CASSLVGRTNEKLFF
TRBJ1-5,-,-,TRBV7-8,TGTGCCAGCAGCCTAAACAGGGATCAGCCCCAGCATTTT,CASSLNRDQPQHF
TRBJ1-4,TRBD1,-,TRBV19,TGTGCCAGTAGTACGACAGGGGTGGGTGAAAAACTGTTTTTT,CASSTTGVGEKLFF
TRBJ2-3,TRBD1,-,TRBV11-2,TGTGCCACCTGGGGACAGGGGGATGATACGCAGTATTTT,CATWGQGDDTQYF
TRBJ2-5,-,-,TRBV5-6,TGTGCCAGCAGCCTACCTGGGGGGGCGAGAGAGACCCAGTACTTC,CASSLPGGARETQYF
TRBJ1-1,TRBD1,few,TRBV6-1,TGTGCCAGCACCCTGGACAGGGAAGCTTTCTTT,CASTLDREAFF
TRBJ2-2,TRBD2,-,TRBV18,TGTGCCAGCTCACCACTTAGCGGGACGAACACCGGGGAGCTGTTTTTT,CASSPLSGTNTGELFF
TRBJ2-4,-,-,TRBV7-9,TGTGCCAGCTCGCGAGCCAAAAACATTCAGTACTTC,CASSRAKNIQYF
TRBJ2-2,-,-,TRBV15,TGTGCCACCAGCAGAGACGAGGGAACGGGTCCGAACACCGGGGAGCTGTTTTTT,CATSRDEGTGPNTGELFF
TRBJ2-7,-,-,TRBV12-5,TGTGCTAGTGGACCCACTTGGGGGGCGTGGTACTTC,CASGPTWGAWYF
TRBJ2-4,-,-,TRBV6-4,TGTGCCAGCATGCTTAGCTGGGGGGAGCGCGGCAAAAACATTCAGTACTTC,CASMLSWGERGKNIQYF
TRBJ1-2,-,-,TRBV11-2,TGTGCCAGCAGCTTGGGGTTGGGAATCAGGGACGACTATGGCTACACCTTC,CASSLGLGIRDDYGYTF
TRBJ2-3,-,-,TRBV4-1,TGCGCCAGCAGCCAAGAGATCTCCAGGCTAAGCACAGATACGCAGTATTTT,CASSQEISRLSTDTQYF
TRBJ2-3,TRBD2,-,TRBV4-2,TGTGCCAGCAGCCAAATAGCGGGGGGCACAGATACGCAGTATTTT,CASSQIAGGTDTQYF
TRBJ2-2,TRBD2,few,TRBV7-6,TGTGCCAGCAGCCCCTATACGGGACTAGCGGGGGGTTGGACCGGGGAGCTGTTTTTT,CASSPYTGLAGGWTGELFF
TRBJ2-1,-,-,TRBV9,TGTGCCAGCAGTTACCTCCCAGGGGCAGCCTCAGTTGAGCAGTTCTTC,CASSYLPGAASVEQFF
TRBJ1-2,-,once,TRBV28,TGTGCCCTCAAGGGGGACTCCATAACTCATGGCTACACCTTC,CALKGDSITHGYTF
TRBJ2-7,-,-,TRBV12-5,TGTGCTAGTGGTTTGGTATGGGGAGCCGAGCAGTACTTC,CASGLVWGAEQYF
TRBJ2-6,-,-,TRBV30,TGTGCCTGGGACTTTCTAAGGACATCCGGGGCCAACGTCCTGACTTTC,CAWDFLRTSGANVLTF
TRBJ2-3,TRBD2,-,TRBV5-5,TGTGCCAGCAGTTACCCCGGGACTAGCGGGCGGGCAGATACGCAGTATTTT,CASSYPGTSGRADTQYF
TRBJ1-3,-,-,TRBV30,TGTGCCTGGATAAGGGCAGGGGCCCTCTCTGGAAACACCATATATTTT,CAWIRAGALSGNTIYF
TRBJ1-6,-,-,TRBV9,TGTGCCAGCAGCCTCCAAAATTCACCCCTCCACTTT,CASSLQNSPLHF
TRBJ1-6,-,-,TRBV13,TGTGCCAGCAGCTTGTGGGTGGGGTCACCCCTCCACTTT,CASSLWVGSPLHF
TRBJ1-5,-,once,TRBV15,TGTGCCACCAGCAACCTTCCATGGGGGCTCGATCAGCCCCAGCATTTT,CATSNLPWGLDQPQHF
TRBJ1-1,TRBD1,-,TRBV30,TGTGCCTGGAGCCACCTAAGGACAGGGGGCCGTGGCACTGAAGCTTTCTTT,CAWSHLRTGGRGTEAFF
TRBJ2-5,TRBD2,-,TRBV5-4,TGTGCCAGCAGCTTGGCCGGAGCGGGAGGGCTCAGGCGGCGCCTGTACTTC,CASSLAGAGGLRRRLYF
TRBJ1-2,TRBD1,-,TRBV29-1,TGCAGCGTTGAGAGACAGGGGATGAACTATGGCTACACCTTC,CSVERQGMNYGYTF
TRBJ1-2,-,-,TRBV6-4,TGTGCCAGCAGTGACAGCTATGGCTACACCTTC,CASSDSYGYTF